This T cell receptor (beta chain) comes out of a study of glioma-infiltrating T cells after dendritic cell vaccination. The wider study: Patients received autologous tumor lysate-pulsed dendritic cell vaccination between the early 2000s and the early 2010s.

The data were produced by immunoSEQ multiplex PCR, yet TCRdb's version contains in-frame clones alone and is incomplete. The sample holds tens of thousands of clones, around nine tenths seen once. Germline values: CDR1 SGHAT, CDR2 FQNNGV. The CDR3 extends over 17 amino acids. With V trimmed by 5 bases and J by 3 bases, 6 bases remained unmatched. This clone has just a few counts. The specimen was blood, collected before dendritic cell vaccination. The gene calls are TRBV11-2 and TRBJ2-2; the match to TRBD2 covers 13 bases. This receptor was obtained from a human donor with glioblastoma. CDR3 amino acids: CASSKLAGGQYTGELFF. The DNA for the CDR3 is TGTGCCAGCAGCAAACTAGCGGGGGGGCAATACACCGGGGAGCTGTTTTTT.